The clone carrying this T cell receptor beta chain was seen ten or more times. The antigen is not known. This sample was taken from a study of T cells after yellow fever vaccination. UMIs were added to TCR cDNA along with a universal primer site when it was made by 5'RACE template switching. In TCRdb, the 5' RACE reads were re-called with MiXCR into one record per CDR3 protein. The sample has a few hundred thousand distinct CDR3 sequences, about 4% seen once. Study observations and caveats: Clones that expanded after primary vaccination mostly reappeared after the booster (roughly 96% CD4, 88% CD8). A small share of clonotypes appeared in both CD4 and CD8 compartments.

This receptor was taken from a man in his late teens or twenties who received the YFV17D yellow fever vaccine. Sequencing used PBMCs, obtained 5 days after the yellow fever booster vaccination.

The CDR3 sequence is CASSNRARPNYTF. CDR3 DNA: TGTGCCAGCAGCAACCGGGCCCGGCCGAATTACACCTTC. This chain joins TRBV7-8 and TRBJ1-2; D call uncertain. Germline V gene lookup returns CDR1 SGHVS and CDR2 FQNEAQ. With 5 bases removed from V and 11 bases from J, the gap between germline ends came to 18 bases. This CDR3 is built from 13 residues.